At least ten counts were recorded for the clone carrying this T cell receptor (beta chain). This record belongs to a study of T cells in Graves' hyperthyroidism and ophthalmopathy. RNA transcripts were the template for amplifying TCR beta CDR3 regions. A set of HTBI primers served as the primers for a first-round RT-PCR of the TCR CDR3. TCRdb analysed the multiplex PCR reads with MiXCR anew, one entry per CDR3 protein. The sample has fewer than 300,000 distinct CDR3 sequences; around 25% are singletons. Pregnant or lactating patients were excluded, as were those with uncontrolled infection or other autoimmune disease. The J segment lost 4 bases and the V segment lost 6 bases, leaving 10 bases of the junction unmatched. The CDR3 spans 14 residues. Germline loops: CDR1 SQVTM, CDR2 ANQGSEA.

Sequenced: blood. This clonotype was obtained from a man aged 35-49 years with Graves' hyperthyroidism that later progressed to Graves' ophthalmopathy. The V and J genes are TRBV29-1 and TRBJ2-5, with TRBD2 matching 8 bases. CDR3 in DNA: TGCAGCGTGTCAACCGGCGGGACTAGAGAGACCCAGTACTTC. Encoded protein: CSVSTGGTRETQYF.